This TCR beta chain is drawn from a study of CD8 T cells in ankylosing spondylitis. Study results and limitations: From matched ankylosing spondylitis synovial fluid, disease-linked clones were reportedly recovered at significantly enriched levels.

This clonotype turned up a few times. Its specificity is unknown. Library preparation for TCR beta used quantitative 5'-RACE with molecular barcodes. From the 5' RACE reads, TCRdb called clonotypes with MiXCR, one entry per CDR3 protein. The table includes about 190,000 distinct CDR3 sequences, over 10% detected once. Trimming removed 0 bases from V and 3 bases from J, with 15 bases in between. The CDR3 sequence is 15 residues long. The germline gives CDR1 DFQATT, CDR2 SNEGSKA (reference sequence). Sequences were obtained from blood, either unsorted or a sorted T cell fraction (not recorded which). The chain employs TRBV20-1 and TRBJ2-7; the D call may be TRBD1 or TRBD2 (5 bases each). This receptor was obtained from a female donor with ankylosing spondylitis or in good health (not recorded which). The CDR3 coding sequence is TGCAGTGCTAGAGATTTGGGGGACCCCTACTACGAGCAGTACTTC. Translation: CSARDLGDPYYEQYF.